The present entry profiles one T cell receptor (beta chain) with its context. What it binds is not known. The data were obtained in a study of cytomegalovirus exposure and HLA in healthy donors. Primers included in the PCR were 60 Vbeta and 13 Jbeta primers. Method: immunoSEQ multiplex PCR; TCRdb's copy keeps in-frame clones and lacks some. Of over 70,000 clones listed, roughly 81% are singletons. Regarding the study as a whole: A later analysis reportedly identified an Asian-associated ancestry cluster as carrying fewer N-insertions than the 666-donor mean.

The clonotype originates from a human donor in good health. The specimen was PBMCs.

Here the CDR3 DNA reads TGTGCCAGCAGTGTCGGAGGGAGGGGATCATATGGCTACACCTTC. Amino acids: CASSVGGRGSYGYTF. The gene calls are TRBV2 and TRBJ1-2, with D possibly TRBD1 on 5 matching bases. The germline V and J ends were trimmed by 4 bases and 5 bases, with 17 bases remaining between them. The CDR3 contains 15 residues. Per germline, CDR1 SNHLY and CDR2 FYNNEI.